Listed below are T cell receptor beta chains from one sample, sequenced in a study of T-cell memory formation after mild COVID-19. One entry per CDR3 protein, called by TCRdb with MiXCR from the 5' RACE reads. Counted here are 550,000 to 600,000 distinct CDR3 sequences, 15% to 20% occurring once; the ten biggest clones make up about 8.6%. The specimen was PBMCs or a T cell subset sorted from them (not recorded which). All receptors derive from an adult woman who had mild COVID-19 (a few samples of this study predate the infection). Cell type and time point are not known. The CDR3 runs from the conserved cysteine through the conserved F or W. The D gene is left open where the match is weak. Clone size is shown for a subset of rows, as once, few, many or a class of expanded clone.

v_gene	abundance	d_gene	j_gene	CDR3nt	CDR3aa
TRBV4-1	-	-	TRBJ2-5	TGCGCCAGCAGCCAGATCCGGGGAGAGACCCAGTACTTC	CASSQIRGETQYF
TRBV6-2/TRBV6-3	many	-	TRBJ2-3	TGTGCCAGCAGTTACTCGGAGGGAGCAGATACGCAGTATTTT	CASSYSEGADTQYF
TRBV20-1	-	-	TRBJ2-7	TGCAGTGCTAGAGATATCGTAACCTACGAGCAGTACTTC	CSARDIVTYEQYF
TRBV4-1	-	TRBD2	TRBJ2-1	TGCGCCAGCAGCCAAGAGCAGCGGGGGGCCGCTACTGAGCAGTTCTTC	CASSQEQRGAATEQFF
TRBV13	few	TRBD2	TRBJ2-3	TGTGCCAGCAGCTTAAGGGTTAGCGGGAGCACAGATACGCAGTATTTT	CASSLRVSGSTDTQYF
TRBV9	few	-	TRBJ2-1	TGTGCCAGCAGCGTAGATTTGGAGGCGACCTACAATGAGCAGTTCTTC	CASSVDLEATYNEQFF
TRBV19	-	-	TRBJ2-7	TGTGCCAGTAGTAACCAGGATAGTATGTTGGACGAGCAGTACTTC	CASSNQDSMLDEQYF
TRBV20-1	-	-	TRBJ1-1	TGCAGTGCTAGAGTAGTGATCGGGTCCACTGAAGCTTTCTTT	CSARVVIGSTEAFF
TRBV7-6	many	TRBD2	TRBJ2-3	TGTGCCAGCAGCCCGGGACTAGCGGGAGGGACAGATACGCAGTATTTT	CASSPGLAGGTDTQYF
TRBV12-3/TRBV12-4	-	TRBD2	TRBJ2-1	TGTGCCAGCAGTTTATGGGGTCGGGCTAGCGGCCCACCTTTTACCTACAATGAGCAGTTCTTC	CASSLWGRASGPPFTYNEQFF
TRBV4-3	few	-	TRBJ2-7	TGCGCCAGCAGCCAAGAGCCTACCTACGAGCAGTACTTC	CASSQEPTYEQYF
TRBV6-1	few	-	TRBJ2-6	TGTGCCAGCAGTAAAAGGGGTGGGATTACAGGGACATCCAGTGGGGCCAACGTCCTGACTTTC	CASSKRGGITGTSSGANVLTF
TRBV14	-	TRBD1	TRBJ2-2	TGTGCCAGCAGCCAAACGGGACAGGTTAACACCGGGGAGCTGTTTTTT	CASSQTGQVNTGELFF
TRBV18	-	-	TRBJ2-1	TGTGCCAGCTCACCCGACTCGGGGGAATTGTACAATGAGCAGTTCTTC	CASSPDSGELYNEQFF
TRBV3-1	few	-	TRBJ2-1	TGTGCCAGCAGCCAGTCCCTCCTAGGTGAGCAGTTCTTC	CASSQSLLGEQFF
TRBV7-9	few	-	TRBJ2-7	TGTGCCAGCAGCTTAGCGTTGAGGTACGAGCAGTACTTC	CASSLALRYEQYF
TRBV20-1	many	-	TRBJ2-7	TGCAGCCCCGGGACCCCCTACGAGCAGTACTTC	CSPGTPYEQYF
TRBV7-3	-	-	TRBJ2-1	TGTGCCAGCAGCTTACTAAGGACCGGGACGCATGAGCAGTTCTTC	CASSLLRTGTHEQFF
TRBV20-1	-	-	TRBJ1-1	TGCAGTGCTAAGATCTTGGGAATCCCATCAAGGACTGAAGCTTTCTTT	CSAKILGIPSRTEAFF
TRBV6-1	-	-	TRBJ2-1	TGTGCCAGCACAATCCAGTACAATGAGCAGTTCTTC	CASTIQYNEQFF
TRBV7-2	few	TRBD1	TRBJ2-2	TGTGCCAGCAGCTTAGACCAGGGGGACACCGGGGAGCTGTTTTTT	CASSLDQGDTGELFF
TRBV12-3/TRBV12-4	few	-	TRBJ2-1	TGTGCCAGCAGTGTCGACAGCGACAATGAGCAGTTCTTC	CASSVDSDNEQFF
TRBV15	few	TRBD1	TRBJ1-2	TGTGCCACCAGCAGAGAGGACAGGATCAGCTACACCTTC	CATSREDRISYTF
TRBV12-3/TRBV12-4	few	TRBD2	TRBJ2-3	TGTGCCACAAGAGCGGGGGGGCCCGCAGATACGCAGTATTTT	CATRAGGPADTQYF
TRBV6-5	-	TRBD1	TRBJ2-2	TGTGCCAGCAGAACAAGGACAGGGGGGCCCGGGGAGCTGTTTTTT	CASRTRTGGPGELFF
TRBV6-2/TRBV6-3	-	-	TRBJ2-7	TGTGCCAGCAGTTACGCCAAGGGACTCCCAGGCTACGAGCAGTACTTC	CASSYAKGLPGYEQYF
TRBV2	few	-	TRBJ2-5	TGTGCCAGCAGTGTCTCTGTTGGGGAGACCCAGTACTTC	CASSVSVGETQYF
TRBV6-1	-	-	TRBJ2-2	TGTGCCAGCAGTAAGAGCACCGGGGAGCTGTTTTTT	CASSKSTGELFF
TRBV11-1	-	-	TRBJ2-1	TGTGCCAGCAGCTTTGGTCGGGGGTATGAGCAGTTCTTC	CASSFGRGYEQFF
TRBV5-1	-	TRBD1	TRBJ2-5	TGCGCCAGCAGCTTGTCCTCGGGACAGCAAGAGACCCAGTACTTC	CASSLSSGQQETQYF
TRBV7-8	many	TRBD2	TRBJ2-1	TGTGCCAGCAGCTTACCTCGTGGGCTAGCGGGGCCCGGGAGCTCCTACAATGAGCAGTTCTTC	CASSLPRGLAGPGSSYNEQFF
TRBV12-3/TRBV12-4	few	-	TRBJ1-6	TGTGCCAGCAGTTTGGGCTTTTCCCTCCACTTT	CASSLGFSLHF
TRBV12-3/TRBV12-4	-	-	TRBJ2-5	TGTGCCAGCGGCCTCTACCGGGAGCAGGGGAAGACCCAGTACTTC	CASGLYREQGKTQYF
TRBV12-3/TRBV12-4	-	-	TRBJ1-5	TGTGCCAGCAGCGCCTCGGGAGAGAGCAATCAGCCCCAGCATTTT	CASSASGESNQPQHF
TRBV20-1	many	-	TRBJ1-1	TGCAGTGCTAGAGAACAGGTATACACTGAAGCTTTCTTT	CSAREQVYTEAFF
TRBV6-5	-	-	TRBJ1-1	TGTGCCAGCAGTTACTCTAGAGTGAGTGAAGCTTTCTTT	CASSYSRVSEAFF
TRBV18	-	TRBD1	TRBJ1-1	TGTGCCAGCTCATCCCTCGACAGGGGGTATTCTGAAGCTTTCTTT	CASSSLDRGYSEAFF
TRBV5-1	-	-	TRBJ2-1	TGCGCCAGCAGCTTGGGTACCCGCAATGAGCAGTTCTTC	CASSLGTRNEQFF